These T cell receptor beta chains were read from a single sample in a study of cytomegalovirus exposure and HLA in healthy donors. The repertoire was sequenced with immunoSEQ multiplex PCR; TCRdb's copy has only in-frame clones and lacks some. The sample includes about 330,000 clones, roughly 87% of them seen just once. Material: PBMCs. These receptors were obtained from a woman in her twenties or thirties in good health and CMV-seropositive. Both conserved end residues are part of each CDR3. Fields, in order: CDR3 DNA, CDR3 protein, V gene, D gene, clone size, J gene. D genes are given only for firm matches. Rows may omit the clone size; those that give it use once, few, many or a size class.

TGTGCCAGCAGCTTGCCAGACTCCTACGAGCAGTACTTC CASSLPDSYEQYF TRBV5-4 NA few TRBJ2-7
TGTGCCAGCAGCTTTCAACAGGGGGCGGAAGAGCAGTACTTC CASSFQQGAEEQYF TRBV5-4 TRBD1 NA TRBJ2-7
TGCGCCAGCAGCCAAGACGTCCAGGGGGGGAGCGCGGATACGCAGTATTTT CASSQDVQGGSADTQYF TRBV4-3 NA once TRBJ2-3
TGTGCCAGCAGCTGGCTTCTAGCGGGGGACTCCTACAATGAGCAGTTCTTC CASSWLLAGDSYNEQFF TRBV7-2 TRBD2 NA TRBJ2-1
TGTGCCAGCAGCTTGGGGGGGAGACAGCCTAGCTCCTACGAGCAGTACTTC CASSLGGRQPSSYEQYF TRBV5-4 NA once TRBJ2-7
TGTGCCAGCAGCTCGACAGGAAATCAGCCCCAGCATTTT CASSSTGNQPQHF TRBV7-9 NA NA TRBJ1-5
TGTGCCAGCACCAAAGGCGCCGGGACAGGGGGCGGCGATGAGCAGTTCTTC CASTKGAGTGGGDEQFF TRBV28 TRBD1 NA TRBJ2-1
TGTGCCAGCAGCCCCCGTCAGCGGAACAACAATGAGCAGTTCTTC CASSPRQRNNNEQFF TRBV4-2 NA NA TRBJ2-1
TGTGCCAGCAGCTTGTCACCATCCTACGAGCAGTACTTC CASSLSPSYEQYF TRBV5-5 NA NA TRBJ2-7
TGTGCCAGCAGCTCGAGTCCAGGGAGCTATTCACCCCTCCACTTT CASSSSPGSYSPLHF TRBV11-2 NA NA TRBJ1-6
TGTGCTAGTGGTTTGGTATCAGGGTCCACTCGGGGCTACACCTTC CASGLVSGSTRGYTF TRBV12-5 NA NA TRBJ1-2
TGTGCCTGGAAGGGGGGCAGGGGGCGAGAAGACTATAATTCACCCCTCCACTTT CAWKGGRGREDYNSPLHF TRBV30 TRBD1 NA TRBJ1-6
TGTGCCAGCAGCGGCTTGACTAGCGGACAGACCCAGTACTTC CASSGLTSGQTQYF TRBV9 TRBD2 NA TRBJ2-5
TGTGCCAGCAGGGGGGGCGATACGCAGTATTTT CASRGGDTQYF TRBV2 NA once TRBJ2-3
TGTGCCAGCAGTGAAGGAGCCAGCAGGAACACTGAAGCTTTCTTT CASSEGASRNTEAFF TRBV2 NA NA TRBJ1-1
TGTGCCAGCAGTGCTGCGGGATTTAGTATAGATACGCAGTATTTT CASSAAGFSIDTQYF TRBV25-1 NA NA TRBJ2-3
TGTGCCAGCAGTCCAATTACGTCCGGGACAGATACGCAGTATTTT CASSPITSGTDTQYF TRBV28 NA NA TRBJ2-3
TGTGCCAGCAGTTTACAGGGGGCGGGGTATGGCTACACCTTC CASSLQGAGYGYTF TRBV28 TRBD1 NA TRBJ1-2
TGTGCCAGCAGCTTAGTAGCGGAGGGGTGGAATGAGCAGTTCTTC CASSLVAEGWNEQFF TRBV7-3 NA NA TRBJ2-1
TGTGCCAGCAGCCCCACATCGGGGGCCAAAAACATTCAGTACTTC CASSPTSGAKNIQYF TRBV11-2 NA NA TRBJ2-4
TGTGCCAGCAGTGAAGGTCTATACAGGGGCATTCAGTACTTC CASSEGLYRGIQYF TRBV6-1 TRBD1 NA TRBJ2-4
TGTGCCAGCAGTCAATTTGCAAGCTATGAGCAGTTCTTC CASSQFASYEQFF TRBV27 NA NA TRBJ2-1
TGTGCCAGCAGCAGACCGGGACAGGACTACGAGCAGTACTTC CASSRPGQDYEQYF TRBV11-1 TRBD1 NA TRBJ2-7
TGTGCCAGCAGCTTAGGGACTAGCGGCTACGAGCAGTACTTC CASSLGTSGYEQYF TRBV11-2 TRBD2 NA TRBJ2-7
TGTGCCAGCAGTCCCAGGACAGGGGTAGGCTACACCTTC CASSPRTGVGYTF TRBV27 TRBD1 once TRBJ1-2
TGTGCCAGTACCAGGGACGGAATATCCTATGGCTACACCTTC CASTRDGISYGYTF TRBV19 NA NA TRBJ1-2
TGTGCCAGGACGACCCTCAGCTCCTACAATGAGCAGTTCTTC CARTTLSSYNEQFF TRBV6-5 NA once TRBJ2-1
TGTGCCAGCAGTTACCTTGGGACAGGAGGCAATCAGCCCCAGCATTTT CASSYLGTGGNQPQHF TRBV6-6 TRBD1 NA TRBJ1-5
TGTGCCAGCAGCTTAGCCCCGGCCCCCGGGGAGACCCAGTACTTC CASSLAPAPGETQYF TRBV7-8 NA NA TRBJ2-5
TGTGCCAGCAGCTACGGGGACAGGGCCTACGAGCAGTACTTC CASSYGDRAYEQYF TRBV13 TRBD1 NA TRBJ2-7
TGCGCCAGCAGCCACGCGGGGACATACAATGAGCAGTTCTTC CASSHAGTYNEQFF TRBV4-3 NA NA TRBJ2-1
TGTGCCAGCAGTTACCAAGGGAATCAGCCCCAGCATTTT CASSYQGNQPQHF TRBV6-5 NA NA TRBJ1-5
TGTGCCACCAGCAGAGGCCGGGACAGCTCCTACGAGCAGTACTTC CATSRGRDSSYEQYF TRBV15 TRBD1 NA TRBJ2-7
TGCGCCAGCAGCTCCCCGGGAGTCACCGGGGAGCTGTTTTTT CASSSPGVTGELFF TRBV5-1 NA NA TRBJ2-2
TGTGCCAGTAGAGGGTCTGGGACCGGGGAGCTGTTTTTT CASRGSGTGELFF TRBV19 NA NA TRBJ2-2
TGTGCCAGTAGTATGGTTAGCGGGAGGGGGAGCTCCTACGAGCAGTACTTC CASSMVSGRGSSYEQYF TRBV19 TRBD2 NA TRBJ2-7
TGTGCCAGCAGCTTAACGAAGGTGGATAGCGAGCAGTACTTC CASSLTKVDSEQYF TRBV7-3 NA NA TRBJ2-7
TGCGCCAGCAGCTTGATGGGGCAGGGTGCCTACGAGCAGTACTTC CASSLMGQGAYEQYF TRBV5-1 NA NA TRBJ2-7
TGTGCCAGCAGTTCAGGACTAGCGGGGGGGTACGAGCAGTACTTC CASSSGLAGGYEQYF TRBV27 TRBD2 NA TRBJ2-7
TGTGCCAGCACGTTCAGGACAGGGAATTTTCAGCCCCAGCATTTT CASTFRTGNFQPQHF TRBV28 TRBD1 NA TRBJ1-5